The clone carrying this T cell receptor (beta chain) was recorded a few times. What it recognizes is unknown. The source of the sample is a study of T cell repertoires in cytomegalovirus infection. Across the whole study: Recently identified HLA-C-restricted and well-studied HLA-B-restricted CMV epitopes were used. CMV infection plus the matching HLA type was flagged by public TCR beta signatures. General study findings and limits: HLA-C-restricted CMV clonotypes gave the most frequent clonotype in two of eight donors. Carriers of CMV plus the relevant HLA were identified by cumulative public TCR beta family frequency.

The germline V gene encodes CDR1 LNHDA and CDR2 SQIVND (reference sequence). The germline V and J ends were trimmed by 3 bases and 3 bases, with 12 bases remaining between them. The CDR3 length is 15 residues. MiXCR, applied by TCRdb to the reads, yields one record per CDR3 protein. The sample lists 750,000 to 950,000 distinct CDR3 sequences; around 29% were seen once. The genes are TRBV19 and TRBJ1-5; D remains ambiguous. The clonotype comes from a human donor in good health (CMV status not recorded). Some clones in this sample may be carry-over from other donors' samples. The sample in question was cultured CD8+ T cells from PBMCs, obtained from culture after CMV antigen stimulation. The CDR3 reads CASSIKMVDNQPQHF. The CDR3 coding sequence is TGTGCCAGTAGTATTAAGATGGTGGACAATCAGCCCCAGCATTTT.